The clone carrying this TCR beta chain was seen ten or more times. The data derive from a study of T-cell memory formation after mild COVID-19. V lost 5 bases and J lost 5, with 4 bases in between. The CDR3 runs to 12 residues. Germline loops: CDR1 SGHTA, CDR2 FQGNSA. TCRdb itself ran the 5' RACE reads through MiXCR, one entry per CDR3 protein. The table shows some 450,000 distinct CDR3 sequences, with 15% to 20% occurring only once. This TCR came from a young man who had mild COVID-19 (a few samples of this study predate the infection). Cell type and time point are not known. Sequenced input: PBMCs or a T cell subset sorted from them (not recorded which). The chain joins TRBV7-2 to TRBJ1-6; the D is unclear. This chain's CDR3 is CASSANNSPLHF. CDR3 sequence (DNA): TGTGCCAGCAGCGCTAATAATTCACCCCTCCACTTT.